The source of this T cell receptor beta chain is a study of identical twins. This clonotype was detected only a few times. Its antigen is currently unknown. Trimming at V came to 5 bases and at J to 5 bases, leaving 10 bases not matched to a gene. The CDR3 extends over 15 amino acids. Through template switching, a universal primer site was introduced, and the cDNA contained unique molecular identifiers. From the 5' RACE reads, TCRdb called clonotypes with MiXCR, one entry per CDR3 protein. Among 200,000 to 250,000 distinct CDR3 sequences listed, over 9.5% were seen once. Study-wide findings and caveats: Abundant cord blood beta clonotypes carried fewer insertions; memory repertoires showed none.

The sample was also linked to a second study, of yellow fever vaccine responses in identical twins.

This sequence was found in a woman under 30 in good health. Input material: memory (CD45RO+) T cells sorted from blood. The chain employs TRBV12-3 or TRBV12-4 and TRBJ2-7; 9 bases fit TRBD1. CDR3: CASSATGGLSHEQYF. The CDR3 DNA sequence: TGTGCCAGCAGTGCCACAGGGGGCCTTTCCCACGAGCAGTACTTC.